This T cell receptor beta chain stems from a study of cytomegalovirus exposure and HLA in healthy donors. This CDR3 spans 12 amino acids. Germline-derived CDR1 and CDR2 are SGHRS and YFSETQ. The V and J ends lost 2 bases and 7 bases respectively, with 9 bases between them. The PCR employed 60 Vbeta primers together with 13 Jbeta primers. This table comes from immunoSEQ multiplex PCR, and its TCRdb copy is limited to in-frame clones, with some not included. The table lists 110,000 to 150,000 clones, about 81% of them singletons, with 7% in the top ten. The V gene is TRBV5-1, the J gene TRBJ1-1; a possible D gene is TRBD1 (6 bases). The sequenced sample was PBMCs. This TCR was sampled from a man aged 25-45 years in good health and CMV-seronegative. In nucleotides, the CDR3 is TGCGCCAGCAGCTTCGAGGGGGTTGAAGCTTTCTTT. As protein: CASSFEGVEAFF.